This T cell receptor beta chain was recorded in a study of T cell responses to AZD1222 COVID-19 vaccine (dated by TCRdb to about 2021). Regarding the complete study: AZD1222 recipients with second doses at about 4 weeks or about 12 weeks were pooled, because spike-specific TCR depth and breadth did not differ between schedules. Enrollment into the trials was organized by age into subgroups of 18-55, 56-69 and 70-plus years, and those subgroups contained roughly 150, 30 and 60 TCR-sequenced participants, respectively. TCR sequencing covered over 230 trial participants: 200 to 220 given two doses of AZD1222 and about 26 given two doses of MenACWY control vaccine. Results the study describes overall, beyond this receptor: The vaccine-associated CD4 TCRs covered the entire spike protein, and the dominant responses fell in regions 160-218 and 743-854. Reportedly, almost half of the unique spike-specific TCRs recognized epitopes lying outside the regions that are mutated in the B.1.351 and B.1.1.7 variants. In the small 56-69-year group, the increase in depth fell short of significance, most likely because of low power. Participants were mostly white British, with more females than males. The authors suggested clonal diversity may have been underestimated. Spike-specific TCR breadth and depth rose significantly after two AZD1222 doses compared with day 0 and with MenACWY recipients. No day 14 peak-response samples were available, so repertoires were characterized only after the peak T cell response. Conclusions about previously exposed vaccinees are limited because only a handful of AZD1222 recipients were SARS-CoV-2 seropositive at baseline.

Concerning this clone itself: It lacks a known antigen. Per-nucleotide qualities are absent, and no much larger clonotype sits a single base away.

The time point label here, explained by the study, means: baseline before first vaccination. Vaccinee samples came from UK trials COV001 and COV002, including a single-blind randomized controlled phase 2/3 trial of AZD1222 (ChAdOx1 nCoV-19) in healthy adults. For TCRbeta chain sequencing, PBMC samples from trial participants were taken at day 0 and at day 28 after the second dose. The CDR3 regions of human TCRbeta chains were analyzed by immunosequencing. On the study's bioinformatics: Repertoire TCRs were checked for matches against a reference library of SARS-CoV-2-specific TCRs that had been generated using the MIRA antigen-specificity platform. Breadth meant the fraction of unique TCRs that were SARS-CoV-2-associated, whereas depth meant the fraction of total T cells that were SARS-CoV-2-associated. Each spike-specific TCR was assigned to its reactive spike region and to a CD4 or CD8 class using the MIRA data. Log10-transformed breadth and depth values were compared by one-way ANOVA with Sidak's multiple comparisons tests. TCRdb retrieved this table from immuneACCESS and kept in-frame rearrangements only. Not all clones are present; in checked studies, unresolved V genes account for under half, and no reason is known for the remainder. V, J and clone size reflect that table, while D and trimming were determined from the DNA. The table for this sample lists roughly 100,000 clones; 75% to 90% of them were counted only once. The ten largest clones take up roughly 25% of the sample.

Clipping removes 6 bases from V and 5 bases from J, with 1 as the unmatched junction base count. Reading the germline V gene gives CDR1 MNHEY and CDR2 SVGAGI. Taken from cysteine to phenylalanine, the CDR3 has 13 residues. Only CDR3 DNA is held: 39 bases, read in frame from base 1. The sequence came from an adult in good health. Sample: peripheral blood, taken on day 0 of AZD1222 vaccination. The chain is assembled from TRBV6-5 and TRBJ2-1, and 10 junction bases match TRBD1. CDR3 reads: CASRDRGDNEQFF. The nucleotide sequence reads TGTGCCAGCAGGGACAGGGGGGACAATGAGCAGTTCTTC.